This T cell receptor (beta chain) was retrieved from a study of Ad26.COV2.S vaccination and SARS-CoV-2 variants. Study overall: The study gave Ad26.COV2.S intramuscularly, once or twice 56 days apart.

Overall study results and limits: Possible underestimation of total T cell responses by the TCR breadth and depth analyses was noted.

On this clone itself: The target antigen is unknown.

The assay was immunoSEQ multiplex PCR, and TCRdb's table has in-frame clones only and misses some. The sample yields 380,000 or so clones, 83% seen once. The CDR3 contains 18 residues. Trimming cost V 1 base and J 2 bases, with 20 bases left between them. The germline V gene has CDR1 LGHNA and CDR2 YNFKEQ. Indicated treatment: over 15 received Ad26.COV2.S at low or high dose, single or two shots; five or six received placebo; per-sample allocation not given. Day 63 after the first injection of vaccine or placebo was the sampling time. What was given as vaccine was an Ad26 vector encoding Wuhan-strain SARS-CoV-2 spike.

The sequenced sample was peripheral blood, obtained in a trial of Ad26.COV2.S vaccine versus placebo. This chain joins TRBV4-2 and TRBJ1-2, with a tentative D call TRBD1 (6 bases). This sequence was found in a person aged 18-60 years who received the Ad26.COV2.S COVID-19 vaccine or a placebo. The DNA of the CDR3 is TGTGCCAGCAGCCAAGCAGGGCAAGGGGGACTTATAAACTATGGCTACACCTTC. It translates to CASSQAGQGGLINYGYTF.